This T cell receptor (beta chain) was captured in a study of T cells in Graves' hyperthyroidism and ophthalmopathy. The CDR3 has 15 amino acids. Trimming pared 5 bases from V and 3 bases from J, leaving 14 bases between. From germline, CDR1 is MNHEY and CDR2 SMNVEV (reference sequence). The investigators amplified TCR beta CDR3 regions from RNA transcripts. HTBI primers were used for first-round RT-PCR of the TCR CDR3. From the multiplex PCR reads, TCRdb called clonotypes with MiXCR, one entry per CDR3 protein. The top ten clones hold roughly 3.5% of a sample with hundreds of thousands of distinct CDR3 sequences, approximately 16% of them seen once.

Sequencing used blood. The TCR was taken from a woman in her thirties or forties with Graves' ophthalmopathy. The V and J genes are TRBV27 and TRBJ1-5; tentative D call: TRBD1 (5 bases). The CDR3 bases are TGTGCCAGCAGTCCCAAGTGGGGCATCAATCAGCCCCAGCATTTT. As protein: CASSPKWGINQPQHF.